This paragraph reports one T cell receptor (beta chain). Original handling: Amplified reference gene primers provided the basis for estimating nucleated cell counts. TCRdb's table, derived via immunoSEQ multiplex PCR, lists solely in-frame clones and lacks some. D and trimming come from the DNA, and the V and J calls and clone size come from that table. The data contain 110,000 or so clones, around 85% of them singletons. The sample originates from a study of blood T cell repertoires in COVID-19. Overall study context: Acute-phase and convalescent COVID-19 samples originated in the United States, Italy and Spain.

V lost 9 bases, J lost 8 bases, and 17 bases lay in between. The CDR3 is 13 amino acids. Germline V lookup: CDR1 MDHEN, CDR2 SYDVKM. V usage is TRBV28 and J usage is TRBJ2-1; tentative D call: TRBD2 (6 bases). The TCR was taken from a human donor in a cohort sampled during active COVID-19. The sample taken for sequencing was peripheral blood. CDR3 in amino acids: CASSGGKVDEQFF. The CDR3 bases are TGTGCCAGTTCCGGGGGAAAGGTGGATGAGCAGTTCTTC.